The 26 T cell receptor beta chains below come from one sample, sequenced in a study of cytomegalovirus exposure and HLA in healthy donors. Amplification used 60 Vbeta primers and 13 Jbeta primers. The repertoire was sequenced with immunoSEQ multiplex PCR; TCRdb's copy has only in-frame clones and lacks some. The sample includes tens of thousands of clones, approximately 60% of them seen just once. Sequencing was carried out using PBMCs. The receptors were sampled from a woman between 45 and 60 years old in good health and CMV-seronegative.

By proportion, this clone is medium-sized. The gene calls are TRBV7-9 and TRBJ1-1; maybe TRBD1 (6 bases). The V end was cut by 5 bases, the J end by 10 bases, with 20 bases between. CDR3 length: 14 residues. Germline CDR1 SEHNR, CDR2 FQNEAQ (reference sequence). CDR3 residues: CASSAYSGDLAAFF. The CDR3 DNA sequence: TGTGCCAGCAGCGCCTATTCAGGGGATTTAGCAGCTTTCTTT.

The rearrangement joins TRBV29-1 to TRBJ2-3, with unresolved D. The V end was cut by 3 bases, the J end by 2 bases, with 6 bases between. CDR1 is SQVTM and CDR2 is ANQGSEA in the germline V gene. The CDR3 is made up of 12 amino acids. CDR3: CSVERDTDTQYF. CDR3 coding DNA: TGCAGCGTTGAGAGAGACACAGATACGCAGTATTTT.

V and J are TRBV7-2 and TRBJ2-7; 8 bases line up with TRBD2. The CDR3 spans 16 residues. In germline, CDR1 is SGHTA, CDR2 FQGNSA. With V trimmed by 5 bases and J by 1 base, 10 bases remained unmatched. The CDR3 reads CASSPHGGAKSYEQYF. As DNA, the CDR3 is TGTGCCAGCAGCCCCCACGGGGGGGCCAAATCCTACGAGCAGTACTTC.

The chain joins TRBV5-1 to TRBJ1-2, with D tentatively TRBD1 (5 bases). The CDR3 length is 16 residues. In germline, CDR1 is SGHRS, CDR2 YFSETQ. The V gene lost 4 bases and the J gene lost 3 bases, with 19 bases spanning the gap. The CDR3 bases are TGCGCCAGCAGCACCAGCGGGGATCCGGGACACTATGGCTACACCTTC. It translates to CASSTSGDPGHYGYTF.

The CDR3 coding sequence is TGTGCCAGCAGCTTAGTACGCGGTAGGGAGCAGTACTTC. It encodes CASSLVRGREQYF. V usage is TRBV7-6 and J usage is TRBJ2-7, with D uncertain. V was cut by 1 base and J by 7 bases, with 11 bases left in between. This CDR3 comprises 13 residues. The germline CDR1 and CDR2 sequences are SGHVS and FNYEAQ.

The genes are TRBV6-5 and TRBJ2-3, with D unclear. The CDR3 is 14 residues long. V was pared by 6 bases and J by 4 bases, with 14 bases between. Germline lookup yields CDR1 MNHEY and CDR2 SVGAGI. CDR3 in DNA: TGTGCCAGCAGGACTTCCAGCTACTCAGATACGCAGTATTTT. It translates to CASRTSSYSDTQYF.

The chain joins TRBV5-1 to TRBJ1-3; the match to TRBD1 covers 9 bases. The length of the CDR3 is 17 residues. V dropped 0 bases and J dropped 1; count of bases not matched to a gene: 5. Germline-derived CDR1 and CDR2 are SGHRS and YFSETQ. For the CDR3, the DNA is TGCGCCAGCAGCTTGGCGACAGGGGGAGGATCTGGAAACACCATATATTTT. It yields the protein CASSLATGGGSGNTIYF.

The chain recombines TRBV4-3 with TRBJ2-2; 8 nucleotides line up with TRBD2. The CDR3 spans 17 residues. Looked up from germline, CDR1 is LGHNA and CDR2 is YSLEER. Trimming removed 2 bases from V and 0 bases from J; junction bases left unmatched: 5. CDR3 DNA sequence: TGCGCCAGCAGCCAATTCCTAGCGGGCTCGAACACCGGGGAGCTGTTTTTT. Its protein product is CASSQFLAGSNTGELFF.

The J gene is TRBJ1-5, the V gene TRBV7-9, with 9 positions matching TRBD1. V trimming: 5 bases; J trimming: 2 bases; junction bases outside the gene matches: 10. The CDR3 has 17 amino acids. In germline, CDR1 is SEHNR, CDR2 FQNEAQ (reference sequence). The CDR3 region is CASSPGQGIWGNQPQHF. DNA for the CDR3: TGTGCCAGCAGCCCGGGACAGGGAATATGGGGCAATCAGCCCCAGCATTTT.

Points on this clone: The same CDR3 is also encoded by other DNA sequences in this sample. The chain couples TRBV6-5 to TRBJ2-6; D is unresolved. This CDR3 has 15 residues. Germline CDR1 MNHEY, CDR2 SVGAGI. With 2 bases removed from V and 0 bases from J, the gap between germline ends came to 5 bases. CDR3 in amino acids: CASSYDSSGANVLTF. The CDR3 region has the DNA TGTGCCAGCAGTTACGACTCCTCTGGGGCCAACGTCCTGACTTTC.

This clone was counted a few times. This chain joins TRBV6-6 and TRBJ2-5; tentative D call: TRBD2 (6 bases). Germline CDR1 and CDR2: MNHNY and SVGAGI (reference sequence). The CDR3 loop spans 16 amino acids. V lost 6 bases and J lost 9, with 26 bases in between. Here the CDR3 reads CASSTAGTLSQAAQYF. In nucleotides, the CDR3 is TGTGCCAGCAGCACGGCCGGGACTTTAAGTCAAGCGGCCCAGTACTTC.

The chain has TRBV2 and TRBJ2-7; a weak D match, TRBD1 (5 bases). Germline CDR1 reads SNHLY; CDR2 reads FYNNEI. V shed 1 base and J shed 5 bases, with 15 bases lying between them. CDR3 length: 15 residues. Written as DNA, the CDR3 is TGTGCCAGCAGTGAAGGATTCAGGGATATCCACGAGCAGTACTTC. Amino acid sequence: CASSEGFRDIHEQYF.

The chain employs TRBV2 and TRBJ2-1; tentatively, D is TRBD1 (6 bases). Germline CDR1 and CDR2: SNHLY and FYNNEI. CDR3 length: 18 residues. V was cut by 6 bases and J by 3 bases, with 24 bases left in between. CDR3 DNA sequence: TGTGCCAGCAGCGGACCGACACAATTCCAGGGGAACTACAATGAGCAGTTCTTC. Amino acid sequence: CASSGPTQFQGNYNEQFF.

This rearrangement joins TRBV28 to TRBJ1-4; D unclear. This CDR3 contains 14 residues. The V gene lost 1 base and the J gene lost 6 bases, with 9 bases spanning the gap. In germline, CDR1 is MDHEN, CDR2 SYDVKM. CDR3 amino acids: CASSLLNSYEKLFF. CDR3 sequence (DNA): TGTGCCAGCAGTTTATTGAACAGCTATGAAAAACTGTTTTTT.

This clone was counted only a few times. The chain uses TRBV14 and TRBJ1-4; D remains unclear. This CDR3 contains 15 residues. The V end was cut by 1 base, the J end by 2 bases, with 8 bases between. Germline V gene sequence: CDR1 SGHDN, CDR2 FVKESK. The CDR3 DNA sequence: TGTGCCAGCAGCCAAGCTCGGGTCACTAATGAAAAACTGTTTTTT. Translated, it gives CASSQARVTNEKLFF. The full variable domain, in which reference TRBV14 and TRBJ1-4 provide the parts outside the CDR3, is EAGVTQFPSHSVIEKGQTVTLRCDPISGHDNLYWYRRVMGKEIKFLLHFVKESKQDESGMPNNRFLAERTGGTYSTLKVQPAELEDSGVYFCASSQARVTNEKLFFGSGTQLSVL.

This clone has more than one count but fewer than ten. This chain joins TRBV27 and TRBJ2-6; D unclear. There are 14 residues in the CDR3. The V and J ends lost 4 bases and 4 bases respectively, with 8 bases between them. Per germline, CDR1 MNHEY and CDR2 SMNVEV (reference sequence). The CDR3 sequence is CASSWSGGANVLTF. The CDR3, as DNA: TGTGCCAGCAGTTGGAGTGGAGGGGCCAACGTCCTGACTTTC.

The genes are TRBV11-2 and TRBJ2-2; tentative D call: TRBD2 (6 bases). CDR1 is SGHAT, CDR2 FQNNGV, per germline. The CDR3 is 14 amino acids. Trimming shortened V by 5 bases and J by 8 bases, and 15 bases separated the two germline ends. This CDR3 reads CASSPGDFEGELFF. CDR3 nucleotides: TGTGCCAGCAGCCCGGGGGACTTCGAAGGGGAGCTGTTTTTT.

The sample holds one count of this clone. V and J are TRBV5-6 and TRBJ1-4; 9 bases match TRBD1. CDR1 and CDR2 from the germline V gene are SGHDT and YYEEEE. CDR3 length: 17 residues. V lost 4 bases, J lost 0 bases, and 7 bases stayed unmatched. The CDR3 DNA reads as TGTGCCAGCAGCCGGGGACAGGGATCGGCAACTAATGAAAAACTGTTTTTT. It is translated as CASSRGQGSATNEKLFF.

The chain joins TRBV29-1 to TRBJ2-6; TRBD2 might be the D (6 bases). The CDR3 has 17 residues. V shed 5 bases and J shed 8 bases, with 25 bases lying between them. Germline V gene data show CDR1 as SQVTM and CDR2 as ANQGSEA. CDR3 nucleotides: TGCAGCGTTCAGTCTCCGGCCGAGAGGGGCGGGACCAACGTCCTGACTTTC. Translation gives CSVQSPAERGGTNVLTF. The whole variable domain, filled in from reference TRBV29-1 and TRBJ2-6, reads SAVISQKPSRDICQRGTSLTIQCQVDSQVTMMFWYRQQPGQSLTLIATANQGSEATYESGFVIDKFPISRPNLTFSTLTVSNMSPEDSSIYLCSVQSPAERGGTNVLTFGAGSRLTVL.

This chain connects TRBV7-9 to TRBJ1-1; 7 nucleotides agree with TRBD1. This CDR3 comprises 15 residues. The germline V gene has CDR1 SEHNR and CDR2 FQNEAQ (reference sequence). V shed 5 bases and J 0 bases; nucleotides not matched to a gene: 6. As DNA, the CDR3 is TGTGCCAGCAGCCCACAGGGGAATGTGAACACTGAAGCTTTCTTT. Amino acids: CASSPQGNVNTEAFF.

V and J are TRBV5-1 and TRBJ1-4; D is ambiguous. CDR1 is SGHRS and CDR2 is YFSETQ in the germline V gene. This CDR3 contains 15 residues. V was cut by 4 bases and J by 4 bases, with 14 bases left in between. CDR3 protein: CASSPDTFRNEKLFF. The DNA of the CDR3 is TGCGCCAGCAGCCCTGACACCTTCCGTAATGAAAAACTGTTTTTT.

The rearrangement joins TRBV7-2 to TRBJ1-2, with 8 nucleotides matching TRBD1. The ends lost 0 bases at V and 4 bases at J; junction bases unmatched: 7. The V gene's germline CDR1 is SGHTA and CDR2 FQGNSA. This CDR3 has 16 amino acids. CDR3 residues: CASSLASGQGSYGYTF. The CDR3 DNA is TGTGCCAGCAGCTTAGCGTCTGGACAGGGATCCTATGGCTACACCTTC. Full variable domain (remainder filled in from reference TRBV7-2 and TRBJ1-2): GAGVSQSPSNKVTEKGKDVELRCDPISGHTALYWYRQSLGQGLEFLIYFQGNSAPDKSGLPSDRFSAERTGGSVSTLTIQRTQQEDSAVYLCASSLASGQGSYGYTFGSGTRLTVV.

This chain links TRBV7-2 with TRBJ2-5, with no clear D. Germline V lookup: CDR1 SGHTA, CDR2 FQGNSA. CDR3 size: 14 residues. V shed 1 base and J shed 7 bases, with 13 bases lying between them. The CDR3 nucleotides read TGTGCCAGCAGCTTAGGACACCTGGTGGGGACCCAGTACTTC. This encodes CASSLGHLVGTQYF.

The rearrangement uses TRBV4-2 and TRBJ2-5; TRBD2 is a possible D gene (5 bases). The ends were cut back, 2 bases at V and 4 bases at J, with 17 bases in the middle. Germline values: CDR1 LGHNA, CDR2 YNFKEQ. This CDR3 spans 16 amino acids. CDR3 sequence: CASSQPLGQGRETQYF. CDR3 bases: TGTGCCAGCAGCCAACCCTTAGGTCAAGGGAGAGAGACCCAGTACTTC.

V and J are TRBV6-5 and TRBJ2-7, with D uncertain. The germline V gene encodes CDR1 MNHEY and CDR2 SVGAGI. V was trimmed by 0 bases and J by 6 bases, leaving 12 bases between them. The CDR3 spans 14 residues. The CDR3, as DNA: TGTGCCAGCAGTTACTCGTCCAGGTCAAGCGAGCAGTACTTC. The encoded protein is CASSYSSRSSEQYF.

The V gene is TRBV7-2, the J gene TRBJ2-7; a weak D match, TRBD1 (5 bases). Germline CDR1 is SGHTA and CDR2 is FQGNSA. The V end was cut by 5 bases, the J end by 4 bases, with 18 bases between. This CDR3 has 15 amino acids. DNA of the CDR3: TGTGCCAGCAGCCCCCAGGGCGTCCAACTATACGAGCAGTACTTC. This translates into CASSPQGVQLYEQYF.